This is a list of T cell receptor beta chains from one sample in a study of T cells in Graves' hyperthyroidism and ophthalmopathy. Each CDR3 protein gets one entry after TCRdb re-called the multiplex PCR reads with MiXCR. The sample has roughly 700,000 distinct CDR3 sequences, 13% to 15% seen once. Sequencing used blood. The source is a young woman with Graves' hyperthyroidism. Each CDR3 is given with its conserved first and last residue. D genes are given only for firm matches.

V gene	D gene	J gene	CDR3 protein
TRBV6-2/TRBV6-3	NA	TRBJ2-1	CASTDPPAEQFF
TRBV5-4	TRBD1	TRBJ1-2	CASSNRDRVNYGYTF
TRBV2	NA	TRBJ1-2	CASSEAASSYGYTF
TRBV6-1	NA	TRBJ2-1	CASKYINEQFF
TRBV7-9	NA	TRBJ1-1	CASSRAAARNTEAFF
TRBV7-9	NA	TRBJ2-3	CASSFGPDTQYF
TRBV6-2/TRBV6-3	TRBD2	TRBJ2-1	CASMTTIASGGYNEQFF
TRBV2	NA	TRBJ2-3	CASSPQLVSTDTQYF
TRBV19	NA	TRBJ2-3	CASSTQPDTQYF
TRBV13	NA	TRBJ2-3	CASTLGTPGLAQYF
TRBV10-3	NA	TRBJ2-5	CAISADLETQYF
TRBV7-9	NA	TRBJ2-2	CASRPEPSETNTGELFF
TRBV30	NA	TRBJ1-2	CAWSLLGTNYGYTF
TRBV13	NA	TRBJ2-2	CASNVNTGELFF
TRBV6-1	TRBD1	TRBJ1-2	CAVLGQVTDGYTF